Below are 32 T cell receptor beta chains sequenced from a single sample in a study of T cells in Graves' hyperthyroidism and ophthalmopathy. TCR beta CDR3 regions were amplified from RNA. TCR CDR3 regions were first amplified by RT-PCR with HTBI primers. TCRdb analysed the multiplex PCR reads with MiXCR anew, one entry per CDR3 protein. The sample carries some 350,000 distinct CDR3 sequences, roughly an eighth recorded once. Material: blood. These receptors came from a woman between 35 and 50 years old with Graves' ophthalmopathy.

This clonotype was counted at least ten times. The chain's CDR3 is CASGGTGELFF. The CDR3 coding sequence is TGTGCCAGCGGAGGGACCGGGGAGCTGTTTTTT. V gene TRBV12-3 or TRBV12-4 combines with J gene TRBJ2-2; maybe TRBD2 (6 bases). The CDR3 loop spans 11 amino acids. With 8 bases removed from V and 5 bases from J, the gap between germline ends came to 6 bases.

This clonotype was seen ten or more times. The CDR3 coding sequence is TGTGCCAGCAGTACGGGACTAGTAAGGGCCGGGGCCAACGTCCTGACTTTC. Protein sequence: CASSTGLVRAGANVLTF. The chain has TRBV12-3 or TRBV12-4 and TRBJ2-6; 8 positions agree with TRBD2. CDR3 length equals 17 residues. V lost 5 bases, J lost 4 bases, and 10 bases stayed unmatched.

This chain links TRBV30 with TRBJ2-5; D may match TRBD1 or TRBD2 (5 bases each). Trimming took off 7 bases at V and 2 bases at J, with 17 bases between the two ends. The CDR3 consists of 14 residues. Germline V gives CDR1 GTSNPN, CDR2 SVGIG (reference sequence). The CDR3 nucleotides are TGTGCCTCATCCCAAGACAGCGGACAAGAGACCCAGTACTTC. Amino acid sequence: CASSQDSGQETQYF.

This clonotype was counted at least ten times. The chain has TRBV5-1 and TRBJ1-1; 10 bases fit TRBD1. The germline V gene has CDR1 SGHRS and CDR2 YFSETQ. The CDR3 consists of 15 residues. Trimming took 4 bases from V and 5 from J; bases not matched to a gene: 8. The CDR3 coding sequence is TGCGCCAGCAGCAAACGGACAGGGGGAGGTACTGAAGCTTTCTTT. Protein: CASSKRTGGGTEAFF.

This clonotype turned up a few times. The rearrangement links TRBV28 to TRBJ1-3; possible D gene TRBD1, 6 bases. Germline V gives CDR1 MDHEN, CDR2 SYDVKM. Trimming stripped 11 bases from V and 0 bases from J, with 17 bases between. The CDR3 sequence is 15 residues long. The CDR3 protein is CAHTRGPSSGNTIYF. CDR3 nucleotide sequence: TGTGCCCATACACGGGGGCCTAGCTCTGGAAACACCATATATTTT.

The chain employs TRBV4-1 and TRBJ2-2, with TRBD1 identical over 7 bases. V shed 5 bases, J shed 4 bases, and the junction held 4 bases outside the gene matches. CDR1 is MGHRA and CDR2 is YSYEKL in the germline V gene. This CDR3 is built from 14 residues. CDR3 bases: TGCGCCAGCAGCGACAGGGTCGCCACCGGGGAGCTGTTTTTT. It is translated as CASSDRVATGELFF.

This clonotype was counted many times. This rearrangement joins TRBV20-1 to TRBJ2-5; 7 nucleotides match TRBD1. The CDR3 loop spans 12 amino acids. CDR1 is DFQATT, CDR2 SNEGSKA, per germline (reference sequence). V shed 4 bases and J 5 bases; nucleotides not matched to a gene: 4. The CDR3 reads CSATGTAETQYF. The CDR3 DNA reads TGCAGTGCTACCGGGACAGCGGAGACCCAGTACTTC.

This clonotype was counted only a few times. V usage is TRBV11-2 and J usage is TRBJ1-1, with a tentative D call TRBD1 (5 bases). This CDR3 contains 15 residues. The V end was cut by 3 bases, the J end by 0 bases, with 11 bases between. From germline, CDR1 is SGHAT and CDR2 FQNNGV. Here the CDR3 reads CASSFGGGVNTEAFF. The CDR3 region has the DNA TGTGCCAGCAGCTTCGGGGGGGGGGTGAACACTGAAGCTTTCTTT.

The chain links TRBV20-1 to TRBJ2-7; possible D gene TRBD2, 6 bases. V lost 4 bases to trimming and J lost 3 bases, with 10 bases between them. Germline-derived CDR1 and CDR2 are DFQATT and SNEGSKA (reference sequence). The CDR3 is 12 amino acids. CDR3 protein: CSATGRDYEQYF. The CDR3, as DNA: TGCAGTGCTACCGGGCGGGACTACGAGCAGTACTTC.

This clonotype was counted many times. The rearrangement uses TRBV28 and TRBJ1-6; TRBD1 matches at 8 bases. The germline V gene encodes CDR1 MDHEN and CDR2 SYDVKM. The V segment lost 1 base and the J segment 10 bases; nucleotides outside the gene matches: 12. The CDR3 runs 17 residues. The CDR3 reads CASSLYPRTGWGSPLHF. The CDR3 DNA reads as TGTGCCAGCAGTTTATATCCCCGGACAGGGTGGGGATCACCCCTCCACTTT.

The chain joins TRBV6-1 to TRBJ2-3, with D uncertain. The germline gives CDR1 MNHNS, CDR2 SASEGT. V gave up 1 base and J gave up 5 bases, with 19 bases separating them. The CDR3 consists of 17 residues. This CDR3 reads CASSEGHGALPRDTQYF. DNA for the CDR3: TGTGCCAGCAGTGAAGGGCACGGAGCGCTACCACGAGATACGCAGTATTTT.

On this clonotype itself: A much more abundant neighbour one base away suggests this may be a read error. Because it lacks the conserved phenylalanine or tryptophan at the end, this CDR3 is likely a read error. The rearrangement uses TRBV20-1 and TRBJ1-2, with D maybe TRBD1 (5 bases). Trimming took off 3 bases at V and 8 bases at J, with 10 bases between the two ends. Germline loops: CDR1 DFQATT, CDR2 SNEGSKA (reference sequence). The CDR3 loop spans 11 amino acids. Written as DNA, the CDR3 is TGCAGTGCTAGGAAGACAGAGGGCTACACCCTC. Residues: CSARKTEGYTL.

For this clonotype: This may stem from a read error, because a much larger clone lies one nucleotide away. The rearrangement joins TRBV7-9 to TRBJ1-1; 8 bases are a match to TRBD1. The CDR3 is 14 amino acids. V lost 1 base and J lost 7; bases outside the gene matches: 5. Looked up from germline, CDR1 is SEHNR and CDR2 is FQNEAQ (reference sequence). The CDR3 loop reads CASSLEGQADEAFF. DNA of the CDR3: TGTGCCAGCAGCTTAGAGGGACAGGCCGATGAAGCTTTCTTT.

Ten or more counts support this clonotype. The chain employs TRBV28 and TRBJ2-7; tentatively, D is TRBD1 (6 bases). The germline CDR1 and CDR2 sequences are MDHEN and SYDVKM. The CDR3 has 15 amino acids. V was clipped by 2 bases and J by 5 bases, with 16 bases between them. In nucleotides, the CDR3 is TGTGCCAGCAGTTTACCGCAGGGGATGCGAAACGAGCAGTACTTC. Its translation is CASSLPQGMRNEQYF.

This clonotype has at least ten counts. The chain carries TRBV11-2 and TRBJ1-1, with D maybe TRBD1 (6 bases). The germline CDR1 and CDR2 sequences are SGHAT and FQNNGV. Deletions cut 3 bases from V and 0 bases from J, with 11 bases between. The CDR3 loop spans 15 amino acids. The CDR3 nucleotides are TGTGCCAGCAGCTTCAGGGGCGTCTTGAACACTGAAGCTTTCTTT. It yields the protein CASSFRGVLNTEAFF.

In this sample, this clonotype turned up a few times. The J gene is TRBJ1-2, the V gene TRBV5-1; D remains unclear. This CDR3 has 13 amino acids. Trimming removed 5 bases at V and 2 bases at J, with 10 bases between. Germline-derived CDR1 and CDR2 are SGHRS and YFSETQ. The CDR3 loop reads CASRGSPNYGYTF. The CDR3 coding sequence is TGCGCCAGCAGGGGCTCGCCGAACTATGGCTACACCTTC.

This clonotype was recorded many times. The chain employs TRBV12-5 and TRBJ2-1; 8 positions agree with TRBD2. CDR1 and CDR2 from the germline V gene are LGHNT and FRNRAP. The CDR3 spans 15 residues. The ends lost 6 bases at V and 3 bases at J; junction bases unmatched: 7. The CDR3 protein is CASGQSGSYYNEQFF. Here the CDR3 DNA reads TGTGCTAGTGGCCAAAGCGGGAGTTACTACAATGAGCAGTTCTTC. The entire variable domain, with the rest obtained from reference TRBV12-5 and TRBJ2-1, is as follows: DARVTQTPRHKVTEMGQEVTMRCQPILGHNTVFWYRQTMMQGLELLAYFRNRAPLDDSGMPKDRFSAEMPDATLATLKIQPSEPRDSAVYFCASGQSGSYYNEQFFGPGTRLTVL.

This clonotype was recorded at least ten times. The chain is built from TRBV28 and TRBJ2-5, with TRBD1 as a possible D gene (6 bases). There are 12 residues in the CDR3. The V end lost 8 bases, the J end lost 12 bases, and 19 bases lay between the germline ends. Germline loops: CDR1 MDHEN, CDR2 SYDVKM. Here the CDR3 DNA reads TGTGCCAGCTCCGGCCTCAGGGGTTATGAGTACTTC. It yields the protein CASSGLRGYEYF.

This clonotype was observed a handful of times. The gene calls are TRBV3-1 and TRBJ1-2; no clear D. This CDR3 has 11 amino acids. Germline assignment: CDR1 LGHDT and CDR2 YNNKEL (reference sequence). The V and J ends lost 6 bases and 8 bases respectively, with 10 bases between them. CDR3 coding DNA: TGTGCCAGCAGTGACTTTGGAGGCTACACCTTC. Encoded protein: CASSDFGGYTF.

In its sample, this clonotype was seen a few times. The chain employs TRBV24-1 and TRBJ2-7; TRBD2 matches 7 bases. J lost 2 bases, V lost 4 bases, and 7 bases had no gene match. The CDR3 runs 15 residues. The germline gives CDR1 KGHDR, CDR2 SFDVKD. The CDR3: CATSDSGTMTYEQYF. The CDR3 DNA is TGTGCCACCAGTGACTCCGGGACTATGACCTACGAGCAGTACTTC.

This clonotype was counted at least ten times. The chain carries TRBV12-3 or TRBV12-4 and TRBJ1-3; D may be TRBD1 (6 bases). The V end was cut by 3 bases, the J end by 0 bases, with 12 bases between. The CDR3 sequence is 16 residues long. The CDR3 DNA is TGTGCCAGCAGTTTCGGACAGAAATACTCTGGAAACACCATATATTTT. Amino acid sequence: CASSFGQKYSGNTIYF.

This clonotype was picked up many times. The chain joins TRBV3-1 to TRBJ2-7, with D unresolved. The CDR3 extends over 14 amino acids. Per germline, CDR1 LGHDT and CDR2 YNNKEL (reference sequence). V dropped 4 bases and J dropped 1 base, with 11 bases sitting between them. The CDR3 DNA is TGTGCCAGCAGCCCCGACCCGGAATCCTACGAGCAGTACTTC. Encoded protein: CASSPDPESYEQYF.

This clonotype was observed at least ten times. The chain combines TRBV27 with TRBJ2-3; D may be TRBD1 (5 bases). V was clipped by 6 bases and J by 4 bases, with 14 bases between them. The germline CDR1 and CDR2 sequences are MNHEY and SMNVEV (reference sequence). The CDR3 spans 14 residues. CDR3 bases: TGTGCCAGCAGATTAAAACAGGTGCCAGATACGCAGTATTTT. Translation: CASRLKQVPDTQYF.

This clonotype has ten or more counts. V is TRBV6-1 and J is TRBJ2-7; perhaps TRBD2 as D (5 bases). Germline V lookup: CDR1 MNHNS, CDR2 SASEGT. The CDR3 is made up of 13 amino acids. The V end was cut by 7 bases, the J end by 4 bases, with 14 bases between. The CDR3 loop reads CASMGTDYYEQYF. DNA of the CDR3: TGTGCCAGCATGGGAACAGACTATTACGAGCAGTACTTC.

This clonotype was counted ten times or more. The chain joins TRBV12-3 or TRBV12-4 to TRBJ1-5; tentative D call: TRBD1 (6 bases). Between the trimmed V and J ends, which lost 5 bases and 3 bases, there was a span of 14 bases. The CDR3 is 15 residues long. The CDR3 loop is CASSTDRLNNQPQHF. The CDR3 DNA is TGTGCCAGCAGTACCGACAGGCTTAACAATCAGCCCCAGCATTTT.

In this sample, this clonotype turned up many times. The chain is built from TRBV6-1 and TRBJ1-1; D is unresolved. Trimming removed 6 bases from V and 4 bases from J, with 18 bases in between. In germline, CDR1 is MNHNS, CDR2 SASEGT. This CDR3 has 15 amino acids. As DNA, the CDR3 is TGTGCCAGCAGCCATACTACGTATCAACGCACTGAAGCTTTCTTT. It specifies CASSHTTYQRTEAFF.

This clonotype was detected ten times or more. The chain combines TRBV27 with TRBJ2-3; 7 bases map to TRBD2. J lost 1 base, V lost 3 bases, and 4 bases had no gene match. The length of the CDR3 is 15 residues. Germline CDR1 is MNHEY and CDR2 is SMNVEV (reference sequence). CDR3 sequence reads: CASSFRDYGTDTQYF. CDR3 sequence (DNA): TGTGCCAGCAGTTTTCGGGACTACGGCACAGATACGCAGTATTTT.

This clonotype turned up a few times. The chain links TRBV6-1 to TRBJ1-2, with 10 bases lining up with TRBD1. The junction had 8 bases not matched to a gene; V was cut back by 6 bases and J by 7 bases. There are 14 residues in the CDR3. Germline V gene lookup returns CDR1 MNHNS and CDR2 SASEGT. CDR3: CASSRQGARFGYTF. CDR3 coding DNA: TGTGCCAGCAGCCGACAGGGGGCGCGGTTTGGCTACACCTTC.

This clonotype was counted once. The rearrangement uses TRBV5-1 and TRBJ2-1; 9 nucleotides agree with TRBD1. V shed 2 bases, J shed 12 bases, and the junction held 15 bases outside the gene matches. CDR3 size: 16 residues. The germline V gene encodes CDR1 SGHRS and CDR2 YFSETQ. CDR3 sequence: CASSFRQGVVGLGQFF. The CDR3 DNA sequence: TGCGCCAGCAGCTTCAGACAGGGGGTCGTAGGATTGGGGCAGTTCTTC.

About this clonotype itself: This may come from a read error, since a much larger clone is one base off. The CDR3 bases are TGCAGCGTTTCGGCGGGAGGGTCCTACAGTGAGCAGTTCTTC. This translates into CSVSAGGSYSEQFF. V gene TRBV29-1 combines with J gene TRBJ2-1, with TRBD2 matching over 9 bases. Germline CDR1 SQVTM, CDR2 ANQGSEA. This CDR3 comprises 14 residues.

This clonotype has ten or more counts. This sequence joins TRBV12-3 or TRBV12-4 and TRBJ2-1, with 10 bases fitting TRBD2. The J segment lost 6 bases and the V segment lost 6 bases, leaving 11 bases of the junction unmatched. The CDR3 is 16 amino acids. The CDR3, as DNA: TGTGCCAGCAGATACAGGCCTAGCGGGGGTACCAATGAGCAGTTCTTC. This codes for CASRYRPSGGTNEQFF.

In this sample, this clonotype turned up many times. V is TRBV10-2 and J is TRBJ1-5, with D possibly being TRBD1 (6 bases). V lost 7 bases to trimming and J lost 2 bases, with 12 bases between them. This CDR3 is 14 amino acids long. Germline loops: CDR1 WSHSY, CDR2 SAAADI. This CDR3 reads CASNIRGGNQPQHF. The DNA of the CDR3 is TGCGCCAGCAACATCAGGGGAGGCAATCAGCCCCAGCATTTT.